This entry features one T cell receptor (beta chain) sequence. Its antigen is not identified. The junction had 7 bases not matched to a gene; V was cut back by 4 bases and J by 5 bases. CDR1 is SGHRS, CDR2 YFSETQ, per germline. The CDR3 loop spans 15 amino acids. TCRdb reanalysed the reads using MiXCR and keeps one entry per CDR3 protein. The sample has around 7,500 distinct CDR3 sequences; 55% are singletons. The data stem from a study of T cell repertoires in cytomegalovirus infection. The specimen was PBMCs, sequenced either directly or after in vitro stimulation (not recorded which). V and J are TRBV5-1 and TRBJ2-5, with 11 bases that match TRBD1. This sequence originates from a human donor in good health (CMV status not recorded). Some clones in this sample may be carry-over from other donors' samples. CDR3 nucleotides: TGCGCCAGCAGCCCCTGGACAGGGGGCACGGAGACCCAGTACTTC. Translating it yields CASSPWTGGTETQYF.